This record covers a single T cell receptor beta chain. What it binds is not known. These data originate in a study of T cell repertoires in cytomegalovirus infection. Study at large: In public TCR beta signatures, there were indications of both CMV infection and matching HLA type.

Study-level findings and limits: Frequencies of public TCR beta families were cumulated, and this identified carriers of CMV plus the relevant HLA. Ex vivo, HLA-C-restricted CMV-specific TCR beta clonotypes prevailed over the rest of the response.

V lost 4 bases and J lost 0; bases outside the gene matches: 17. CDR1 is SGHDT, CDR2 YYEEEE, per germline. CDR3 size: 19 residues. TCRdb independently ran MiXCR on the reads; one entry per CDR3 protein. The sample includes about 530,000 distinct CDR3 sequences, about 30% seen only once; the top ten take approximately 13%. The chain links TRBV5-6 to TRBJ2-7, with 9 bases identical to TRBD2. The sample taken for sequencing was PBMCs. The origin of this receptor is a human donor in good health (CMV status not recorded). Some clones in this sample may be carry-over from other donors' samples. The CDR3 DNA is TGTGCCAGCAGCCCCCGGTCGGGGGCGGCTAGCGGGATCTCCTACGAGCAGTACTTC. Its protein is CASSPRSGAASGISYEQYF. The full variable domain, in which reference TRBV5-6 and TRBJ2-7 provide the parts outside the CDR3, is DAGVTQSPTHLIKTRGQQVTLRCSPKSGHDTVSWYQQALGQGPQFIFQYYEEEERQRGNFPDRFSGHQFPNYSSELNVNALLLGDSALYLCASSPRSGAASGISYEQYFGPGTRLTVT.